The 32 T cell receptor beta chains below were found in one sample sequenced in a study of T cell repertoires in cytomegalovirus infection. Using its own MiXCR run on the reads, TCRdb lists one record per CDR3 protein. The sample has around 740,000 distinct CDR3 sequences; 35% are singletons. Sequenced input: PBMCs. Every receptor here comes from a human donor in good health (CMV status not recorded). Some clones in this sample may be carry-over from other donors' samples.

V and J are TRBV29-1 and TRBJ1-3, with 7 bases identical to TRBD1. The CDR3 loop spans 11 amino acids. Germline V gene sequence: CDR1 SQVTM, CDR2 ANQGSEA. Trimming removed 4 bases from V and 13 bases from J; junction bases left unmatched: 7. CDR3 sequence reads: CSVVEGGRIYF. CDR3 in DNA: TGCAGCGTTGTTGAAGGGGGCAGGATATATTTT.

This CDR3 reads CASNPFSLAGGTDTQYF. The CDR3 nucleotides read TGTGCCAGCAACCCCTTTTCGCTAGCGGGAGGAACAGATACGCAGTATTTT. V and J are TRBV28 and TRBJ2-3; TRBD2 agrees at 11 bases. From germline, CDR1 is MDHEN and CDR2 SYDVKM. The CDR3 runs 17 residues. The V gene end was trimmed by 7 bases and the J gene end by 3 bases; junction bases not matched to a gene: 12.

The V and J genes are TRBV28 and TRBJ2-7; no reliable D call. With 4 bases removed from V and 2 bases from J, the gap between germline ends came to 6 bases. Germline V lookup: CDR1 MDHEN, CDR2 SYDVKM. CDR3 size: 12 residues. The CDR3 DNA follows: TGTGCCAGCAGTTCCTTCCCCTACGAGCAGTACTTC. It encodes CASSSFPYEQYF.

This clonotype was counted between two and nine times. The V gene is TRBV7-9, the J gene TRBJ2-7, with TRBD2 as a possible D gene (10 bases). CDR1 and CDR2 from the germline V gene are SEHNR and FQNEAQ (reference sequence). The CDR3 runs to 13 residues. The CDR3 sequence is CASGGTGSGEQYF. The CDR3 coding sequence is TGTGCTAGCGGGGGGACAGGGTCCGGCGAGCAGTACTTC.

Only a few counts were recorded for this clonotype. The chain has TRBV7-9 and TRBJ2-3, with 14 bases fitting TRBD2. This CDR3 region has 18 residues. V lost 5 bases, J lost 3 bases, and 10 bases stayed unmatched. Germline V lookup: CDR1 SEHNR, CDR2 FQNEAQ (reference sequence). CDR3 loop: CASSTGLAGEWSTDTQYF. The DNA of the CDR3 is TGTGCCAGCAGCACGGGACTAGCGGGGGAATGGAGTACAGATACGCAGTATTTT. The full variable domain, in which reference TRBV7-9 and TRBJ2-3 provide the parts outside the CDR3, is DTGVSQNPRHKITKRGQNVTFRCDPISEHNRLYWYRQTLGQGPEFLTYFQNEAQLEKSRLLSDRFSAERPKGSFSTLEIQRTEQGDSAMYLCASSTGLAGEWSTDTQYFGPGTRLTVL.

This clonotype was recorded only once. The chain uses TRBV7-6 and TRBJ2-7, with D tentatively TRBD1 (7 bases). Germline V CDR1 and CDR2: SGHVS, FNYEAQ. V was cut by 9 bases and J by 0 bases, with 24 bases left in between. The CDR3 runs 17 residues. CDR3 nucleotides: TGTGCCAGAAGCCGACAGGGACTGAGGACGACCTCCTACGAGCAGTACTTC. Translated: CARSRQGLRTTSYEQYF.

This chain links TRBV7-2 with TRBJ2-5; D perhaps matches TRBD1 (5 bases). Germline V gene lookup returns CDR1 SGHTA and CDR2 FQGNSA. The CDR3 runs to 12 residues. V lost 3 bases and J lost 9, with 11 bases in between. The CDR3, as DNA: TGTGCCAGCAGCTTGAACGTAGGGGCCCAGTACTTC. Protein: CASSLNVGAQYF.

The rearrangement links TRBV10-3 to TRBJ2-1, with 9 bases aligning to TRBD1. The CDR3 length is 16 residues. J was trimmed by 4 bases and V by 4 bases; bases with no gene match: 8. Looked up from germline, CDR1 is ENHRY and CDR2 is SYGVKD. The CDR3 sequence: CAISALDGTGYNEQFF. The CDR3 DNA reads as TGTGCCATCAGTGCTCTTGACGGGACAGGGTACAATGAGCAGTTCTTC.

The chain links TRBV28 to TRBJ1-5; D may be TRBD1 (6 bases). Germline V gene lookup returns CDR1 MDHEN and CDR2 SYDVKM. The CDR3 extends over 14 amino acids. V gave up 4 bases and J gave up 5 bases, with 12 bases separating them. CDR3 nucleotides: TGTGCCAGCAGTTCAGGACAGCGGTATCAGCCCCAGCATTTT. It is translated as CASSSGQRYQPQHF.

The chain couples TRBV19 to TRBJ2-7, with TRBD1 as a possible D gene (5 bases). V gave up 3 bases and J gave up 6 bases, with 15 bases separating them. The CDR3 sequence is 14 residues long. The germline V gene has CDR1 LNHDA and CDR2 SQIVND (reference sequence). The CDR3: CASSISRVGGEQYF. The CDR3 DNA reads as TGTGCCAGTAGTATCTCCAGGGTAGGCGGCGAGCAGTACTTC.

This clonotype has just a few counts. This sequence joins TRBV19 and TRBJ1-5, with D unresolved. V was pared by 4 bases and J by 4 bases, with 11 bases between. The CDR3 spans 14 residues. CDR1 and CDR2 (germline): LNHDA, SQIVND (reference sequence). For the CDR3, the DNA is TGTGCCAGTAGTAAGGGAACGTCTAATCAGCCCCAGCATTTT. Translated, it gives CASSKGTSNQPQHF.

This clonotype was observed a handful of times. The chain employs TRBV6-1 and TRBJ1-1; D is unresolved. The CDR3 loop spans 11 amino acids. The V end was cut by 6 bases, the J end by 10 bases, with 12 bases between. Germline loops: CDR1 MNHNS, CDR2 SASEGT. The CDR3 nucleotides read TGTGCCAGCAGCCCTTACATTGGAGCTTTCTTT. It is translated as CASSPYIGAFF.

This clonotype showed up just once. V gene TRBV4-1 combines with J gene TRBJ2-7; possible D gene TRBD1, 5 bases. Germline V gives CDR1 MGHRA, CDR2 YSYEKL. The CDR3 runs to 14 residues. V was pared by 5 bases and J by 4 bases, with 15 bases between. CDR3 sequence (DNA): TGCGCCAGCAGCAGCGCAGGGTCCTTATACGAGCAGTACTTC. The encoded protein is CASSSAGSLYEQYF.

This clonotype was seen only a few times. The rearrangement links TRBV6-5 to TRBJ1-6; 8 bases are shared with TRBD1. CDR3 size: 13 residues. Per germline, CDR1 MNHEY and CDR2 SVGAGI. V was pared by 8 bases and J by 7 bases, with 4 bases of the junction left unmatched. The CDR3 bases are TGTGCCAGCCGACGGACAGGGAATTCACCCCTCCACTTT. It is translated as CASRRTGNSPLHF.

The chain recombines TRBV6-5 with TRBJ1-2; possibly TRBD1 for D (6 bases). Germline V CDR1 and CDR2: MNHEY, SVGAGI. Deletions cut 5 bases from V and 6 bases from J, with 19 bases between. This CDR3 contains 15 residues. The CDR3 protein is CASSPLGAGANGYTF. The CDR3 coding sequence is TGTGCCAGCAGTCCCTTAGGCGCAGGGGCGAATGGCTACACCTTC.

This clonotype was counted between two and nine times. This chain uses TRBV6-6 with TRBJ2-1, with TRBD2 identical over 12 bases. Germline assignment: CDR1 MNHNY and CDR2 SVGAGI (reference sequence). The CDR3 runs to 15 residues. The J segment lost 9 bases and the V segment lost 4 bases, leaving 7 bases of the junction unmatched. The CDR3 coding sequence is TGTGCCAGCAGTTCGAGACTAGCGGGAGATCTTGAGCAGTTCTTC. It is translated as CASSSRLAGDLEQFF.

This clonotype was found a few times. V and J are TRBV5-4 and TRBJ2-7, with D possibly matching TRBD2 (6 bases). Trimming cost V 5 bases and J 2 bases, with 20 bases left between them. Germline lookup yields CDR1 SGHNT and CDR2 YYREEE (reference sequence). CDR3 length equals 16 residues. The CDR3 bases are TGTGCCAGCAGTTTTCCCACCGGGACGGGGGCCTACGAGCAGTACTTC. Translated: CASSFPTGTGAYEQYF.

This clonotype has more than one count but fewer than ten. The rearrangement joins TRBV7-9 to TRBJ2-5; the D is unclear. The CDR3 spans 12 residues. From germline, CDR1 is SEHNR and CDR2 FQNEAQ (reference sequence). The V end was cut by 6 bases, the J end by 2 bases, with 7 bases between. CDR3 protein: CASRGRQETQYF. In DNA form, the CDR3 reads TGTGCCAGCAGGGGCAGGCAAGAGACCCAGTACTTC.

This clonotype was seen a few times. This sequence joins TRBV7-6 and TRBJ2-3; D is uncertain. Per the germline V gene, CDR1 is SGHVS and CDR2 is FNYEAQ. The CDR3 covers 16 residues. V lost 4 bases and J 4 bases, leaving 18 bases between the germline ends. CDR3 nucleotides: TGTGCCAGCAGCTCCCGATTTCAATTAGGGCCAGATACGCAGTATTTT. It codes for CASSSRFQLGPDTQYF.

This clonotype was seen a handful of times. The gene calls are TRBV7-9 and TRBJ1-2; D gene ambiguous. CDR3 length equals 14 residues. The V and J ends lost 3 bases and 8 bases respectively, with 16 bases between them. Germline lookup yields CDR1 SEHNR and CDR2 FQNEAQ (reference sequence). This CDR3 is CASSLNSRAYGYTF. As DNA, the CDR3 is TGTGCCAGCAGCTTGAACAGCCGGGCCTACGGCTACACCTTC.

This chain connects TRBV28 to TRBJ2-2, with 9 bases fitting TRBD2. The length of the CDR3 is 17 residues. V trimming: 7 bases; J trimming: 1 base; junction bases outside the gene matches: 10. Germline V gene sequence: CDR1 MDHEN, CDR2 SYDVKM. CDR3 in DNA: TGTGCCAGCAAAAACTCCGAGCGGGAGGTGAACACCGGGGAGCTGTTTTTT. It translates to CASKNSEREVNTGELFF.

At least ten counts were recorded for this clonotype. The J gene is TRBJ2-5, the V gene TRBV7-2, with D perhaps TRBD1 (5 bases). This CDR3 is 13 amino acids long. With 5 bases removed from V and 2 bases from J, the gap between germline ends came to 9 bases. CDR1 and CDR2 (germline): SGHTA, FQGNSA. In nucleotides, the CDR3 is TGTGCCAGCAGCATTAGGGGTCAAGAGACCCAGTACTTC. Protein sequence: CASSIRGQETQYF.

For this clonotype: A single base separates this from a much larger clone, so it may be a read error. The rearrangement links TRBV7-9 to TRBJ1-4; 10 bases fit TRBD1. CDR1 is SEHNR, CDR2 FQNEAQ, per germline (reference sequence). This CDR3 is built from 14 residues. CDR3 sequence reads: CSSSSGTGDEKLFF. The CDR3 DNA reads as TGTTCCAGCAGTTCCGGGACAGGGGATGAAAAACTGTTTTTT. The full variable domain, completed using reference TRBV7-9 and TRBJ1-4, is DTGVSQNPRHKITKRGQNVTFRCDPISEHNRLYWYRQTLGQGPEFLTYFQNEAQLEKSRLLSDRFSAERPKGSFSTLEIQRTEQGDSAMYLCSSSSGTGDEKLFFGSGTQLSVL.

There are a few counts of this clonotype. The chain employs TRBV7-9 and TRBJ1-1, with 7 bases identical to TRBD1. Germline V lookup: CDR1 SEHNR, CDR2 FQNEAQ (reference sequence). The CDR3 sequence is 15 residues long. Unmatched junction bases numbered 8, after V lost 5 bases and J lost 2 bases. Here the CDR3 DNA reads TGTGCCAGCAGCCCCGGGACAGCAAAAAACACTGAAGCTTTCTTT. This translates into CASSPGTAKNTEAFF.

The chain uses TRBV27 and TRBJ1-6, with D unclear. The CDR3 length is 13 residues. Germline V CDR1 and CDR2: MNHEY, SMNVEV (reference sequence). The V gene lost 2 bases and the J gene lost 16 bases, with 15 bases spanning the gap. DNA of the CDR3: TGTGCCAGCAGTTTACTCTTCGGATTGGTACTCCACTTT. Amino acid sequence: CASSLLFGLVLHF.

The V and J genes are TRBV28 and TRBJ2-4; D is undetermined. The V end was cut by 5 bases, the J end by 3 bases, with 11 bases between. Germline CDR1 and CDR2: MDHEN and SYDVKM. The CDR3 runs 14 residues. The CDR3 is CASSPRASKNIQYF. The CDR3 nucleotides are TGTGCCAGCAGTCCTCGGGCCAGCAAAAACATTCAGTACTTC.

This clonotype occurred a few times. The chain carries TRBV28 and TRBJ2-3, with D possibly matching TRBD1 (5 bases). This CDR3 has 12 amino acids. Deletions cut 8 bases from V and 3 bases from J, with 9 bases between. Germline CDR1 MDHEN, CDR2 SYDVKM. The CDR3 region has the DNA TGTGCCAGCCAGGGTGGTACAGATACGCAGTATTTT. Encoded protein: CASQGGTDTQYF.

The rearrangement uses TRBV4-1 and TRBJ2-3; TRBD2 matches at 9 bases. Per the germline V gene, CDR1 is MGHRA and CDR2 is YSYEKL. The CDR3 is made up of 19 amino acids. V lost 1 base, J lost 5 bases, and 16 bases stayed unmatched. The CDR3 nucleotides are TGCGCCAGCAGCCAAGTGGGGAAGGGAGCGGGAGGTCTTAGAGATACGCAGTATTTT. This translates into CASSQVGKGAGGLRDTQYF.

This sequence joins TRBV2 and TRBJ1-2; 7 bases line up with TRBD1. CDR1 and CDR2 from the germline V gene are SNHLY and FYNNEI. V lost 9 bases to trimming and J lost 4 bases; unmatched junction nucleotides: 8. The CDR3 length is 13 residues. CDR3 loop: CASSRDSRYGYTF. The DNA of the CDR3 is TGTGCCAGTAGCCGGGACAGCCGCTATGGCTACACCTTC.

This clonotype was counted a few times. Being one base from a much bigger clone, this may be a read error. The chain is built from TRBV7-2 and TRBJ2-7, with no clear D. The CDR3 totals 13 residues. Germline V CDR1 and CDR2: SGHTA, FQGNSA. As DNA, the CDR3 is TGTGCCAGCAGCTTAGGGGTAGCCTACAAGCAGTACTTC. Its translation: CASSLGVAYKQYF.

This chain links TRBV28 with TRBJ2-7; the D gene is possibly TRBD2 (6 bases). There are 14 residues in the CDR3. Trimming removed 10 bases from V and 1 base from J, with 17 bases in between. Germline V CDR1 and CDR2: MDHEN, SYDVKM. The CDR3 nucleotides read TGTGCCACTCGCCACGGGGGACTGTCCTACGAGCAGTACTTC. Its protein is CATRHGGLSYEQYF.

The V gene is TRBV19, the J gene TRBJ2-7; tentatively, D is TRBD1 (6 bases). V lost 2 bases and J 0 bases, leaving 11 bases between the germline ends. This CDR3 is built from 15 residues. CDR1 is LNHDA and CDR2 is SQIVND in the germline V gene (reference sequence). CDR3 amino acids: CASSIRGTLSYEQYF. The CDR3 region has the DNA TGTGCCAGTAGTATAAGGGGGACACTCTCCTACGAGCAGTACTTC.